This section outlines one T cell receptor (beta chain) sequence together with its context. What it binds is not known. The record originates from a study of CD8 T cells in ankylosing spondylitis. Study results and limitations: Seemingly distinctive of ankylosing spondylitis blood was a TCR beta motif formed by eight highly homologous variants.

Quantitative 5'-RACE was performed with molecular barcodes, and it yielded the TCR beta libraries. TCRdb recomputed calls from the 5' RACE reads with MiXCR, one row per CDR3 protein. The sample contains hundreds of thousands of distinct CDR3 sequences, over 15% of which appear only once. The CDR3 extends over 16 amino acids. Trimming removed 0 bases from V and 2 bases from J; junction bases left unmatched: 5. Germline CDR1 reads SGHRS; CDR2 reads YFSETQ. The receptor comes from a male donor with ankylosing spondylitis or in good health (not recorded which). The chain employs TRBV5-1 and TRBJ1-1; TRBD1 matches 9 bases. Sequenced material: blood, either unsorted or a sorted T cell fraction (not recorded which). CDR3 loop: CASSLDPGQGNTEAFF. Here the CDR3 DNA reads TGCGCCAGCAGCTTGGATCCGGGACAGGGTAACACTGAAGCTTTCTTT.